This is a list of T cell receptor beta chains from one sample in a study of T cells in Graves' hyperthyroidism and ophthalmopathy. TCRdb passed the multiplex PCR reads through MiXCR, listing each CDR3 protein once. Among about 720,000 distinct CDR3 sequences, around 17% were seen once, and the ten largest hold approximately 8.4%. Sequencing was done on a sample of blood. The source of these receptors is a man between 18 and 35 years old with Graves' hyperthyroidism. Each CDR3 is given with its conserved first and last residue. The D gene is left open where the match is weak. Clone sizes are given selectively: once, few, many, or a class where the clone is expanded.

d_call,clone_size,cdr3_length,v_call,j_call,cdr3_nt,cdr3_aa
TRBD2,few,15,TRBV29-1,TRBJ2-7,TGCAGCGTCGATAGGGGGAGCGGGGGGGACTACGAGCAGTACTTC,CSVDRGSGGDYEQYF
TRBD2,.,14,TRBV5-1,TRBJ2-5,TGCGCCAGCAGTTTGCCTAGCGGTCAAGAGACCCAGTACTTC,CASSLPSGQETQYF
.,once,14,TRBV20-1,TRBJ1-1,TGCAGTGCTAGACAGACAGGAAGTAACACTGAAGCTTTCTTT,CSARQTGSNTEAFF
TRBD2,many,15,TRBV12-3/TRBV12-4,TRBJ2-1,TGTGCCAGCAGCCCGAGCGGGAGTCCCTACAATGAGCAGTTCTTC,CASSPSGSPYNEQFF
.,.,15,TRBV24-1,TRBJ2-5,TGTGCCACCAGTTTCACAACAGACCTCGCGGAGACCCAGTACTTC,CATSFTTDLAETQYF
TRBD1,.,13,TRBV24-1,TRBJ2-1,TGTGCCACTAGGGGACAGGGGGACGATGAGCAGTTCTTC,CATRGQGDDEQFF
.,many,15,TRBV12-3/TRBV12-4,TRBJ2-3,TGTGCCAGCAGTTTTTTGCTAGGATCCACAGATACGCAGTATTTT,CASSFLLGSTDTQYF
TRBD2,many,14,TRBV7-3,TRBJ2-2,TGTGCCAGCAGCTCGGGACTAGCGAGCGGGGAGCTGTTTTTT,CASSSGLASGELFF
TRBD2,.,16,TRBV20-1,TRBJ2-1,TGCAGTGCCGTCAATACGGGCGGGAGGCCCTACAATGAGCAGTTCTTC,CSAVNTGGRPYNEQFF
TRBD1,many,16,TRBV7-9,TRBJ2-1,TGTGCCAGCACCCAAGGGGCCGGGACAGCTAACAATGAGCAGTTCTTC,CASTQGAGTANNEQFF
.,many,16,TRBV7-9,TRBJ2-3,TGTGCCAGCAGCCCCTTCGGGGAGCGGAGCACAGATACGCAGTATTTT,CASSPFGERSTDTQYF
TRBD1,many,14,TRBV6-2/TRBV6-3,TRBJ2-7,TGTGCCAGCAGCGACAGGGATATAAGCTACGAGCAGTACTTC,CASSDRDISYEQYF
TRBD1,few,16,TRBV4-2,TRBJ2-7,TGTGCCAGCAGCCAAGATGATTACAGGGGCGCCTACGAGCAGTACTTC,CASSQDDYRGAYEQYF
.,many,16,TRBV27,TRBJ2-1,TGTGCCAGCAGCCAGGGGGCGGGAGCGAACTACAATGAGCAGTTCTTC,CASSQGAGANYNEQFF
TRBD2,.,17,TRBV3-1,TRBJ2-3,TGTGCCAGCAGACACGGGACTAGCTCTTCCCCAACAGATACGCAGTATTTT,CASRHGTSSSPTDTQYF
TRBD1,many,15,TRBV9,TRBJ2-7,TGTGCCAGCAGCGGCAGCAGACAGGGTTCCTACGAGCAGTACTTC,CASSGSRQGSYEQYF
TRBD2,.,16,TRBV5-4,TRBJ2-2,TGTGCCAGCAGCAACCCCGGGGGGATTTCAACCGGGGAGCTGTTTTTT,CASSNPGGISTGELFF
.,.,13,TRBV27,TRBJ2-1,TGTGCCAGCAGTTTAAAGGTAGAGAATGAGCAGTTCTTC,CASSLKVENEQFF
TRBD1,.,14,TRBV12-3/TRBV12-4,TRBJ2-1,TGTGCCAGCAGTTTAGGACAGGGTGCGGATGAGCAGTTCTTC,CASSLGQGADEQFF
.,few,15,TRBV3-2,TRBJ2-4,TGTGCCAGCAGCCAGGAACTATACCCCGGAAACATTCAGTACTTC,CASSQELYPGNIQYF
TRBD1,many,18,TRBV6-4,TRBJ1-1,TGTGCCAGCAGTGACTCTGTGACAGGGGTACGAAATGACACTGAAGCTTTCTTT,CASSDSVTGVRNDTEAFF
TRBD1,.,15,TRBV19,TRBJ1-5,TGTGCCAGTAGTACCTCCGGACAGGGGTATCAGCCCCAGCATTTT,CASSTSGQGYQPQHF
.,many,14,TRBV7-8,TRBJ2-7,TGTGCCAGCAGCTTTCTGCGAGAGGGCTACGAGCAGTACTTC,CASSFLREGYEQYF
.,many,13,TRBV18,TRBJ2-5,TGTGCCAGCTCACCAGGGGCCATTGAGACCCAGTACTTC,CASSPGAIETQYF
TRBD2,.,15,TRBV19,TRBJ2-1,TGTGCCAGTAAAGGGGCGGGAGGGCCCTACAATGAGCAGTTCTTC,CASKGAGGPYNEQFF
.,few,14,TRBV9,TRBJ2-1,TGTGCCAGCAGCGGAAGAGAGTGGCGGGATGAGCAGTTCTTC,CASSGREWRDEQFF